The 15 T cell receptor beta chains below all came from one sample that was sequenced in a study of blood T cell repertoires in COVID-19. Data came from immunoSEQ multiplex PCR; TCRdb stores just in-frame clones and leaves some out. The sample includes 170,000 or so clones, around nine tenths of them seen just once. Sequencing used peripheral blood. These TCRs come from a man aged 35 to 55 with active or convalescent COVID-19.

J is TRBJ1-2 and V is TRBV29-1; 7 bases are a match to TRBD1. V shed 7 bases and J 4 bases; nucleotides not matched to a gene: 6. The CDR3 is 12 residues long. Germline V CDR1 and CDR2: SQVTM, ANQGSEA. The CDR3 DNA reads as TGCAGCGGCACAGGGGAAGGCTATGGCTACACCTTC. Translation: CSGTGEGYGYTF.

This clone was seen just once. J is TRBJ2-3 and V is TRBV3-1 (or the pseudogene TRBV3-2), with D possibly being TRBD1 (6 bases). Germline-derived CDR1 and CDR2 are LGHDT and YNNKEL (reference sequence). The CDR3 runs 14 residues. The V end was cut by 5 bases, the J end by 5 bases, with 14 bases between. CDR3 protein: CASSTGQIQDTQYF. The CDR3 DNA is TGTGCCAGCAGCACCGGACAGATACAAGATACGCAGTATTTT.

The chain joins TRBV5-1 to TRBJ2-1; the match to TRBD1 covers 9 bases. The CDR3 runs to 16 residues. With V trimmed by 3 bases and J by 5 bases, 9 bases remained unmatched. Germline V CDR1 and CDR2: SGHRS, YFSETQ. The CDR3 spells CASSWVGGQGHNEQFF. In nucleotides, the CDR3 is TGCGCCAGCAGCTGGGTGGGGGGACAGGGTCACAATGAGCAGTTCTTC.

The rearrangement uses TRBV6-5 and TRBJ2-3; 7 nucleotides agree with TRBD2. Germline V gene data show CDR1 as MNHEY and CDR2 as SVGAGI. Germline trimming cut 6 bases from V and 4 bases from J; bases unmatched to any gene: 10. The CDR3 is 15 residues long. CDR3 nucleotide sequence: TGTGCCAGCAGGATAGCGGGCGGTTCTTCAGATACGCAGTATTTT. It specifies CASRIAGGSSDTQYF.

The genes are TRBV5-4 and TRBJ1-1; D gene unclear. Between the trimmed V and J ends, which lost 4 bases and 0 bases, there was a span of 10 bases. Per germline, CDR1 SGHNT and CDR2 YYREEE (reference sequence). The CDR3 totals 14 residues. CDR3 residues: CASSGELMNTEAFF. The CDR3 nucleotides are TGTGCCAGCAGCGGGGAGCTTATGAACACTGAAGCTTTCTTT.

The chain employs TRBV7-9 and TRBJ1-2; D perhaps matches TRBD1 (6 bases). The germline gives CDR1 SEHNR, CDR2 FQNEAQ (reference sequence). The V end was cut by 3 bases, the J end by 4 bases, with 15 bases between. This CDR3 is 15 amino acids long. The CDR3 is CASSLIVRGGYGYTF. DNA of the CDR3: TGTGCCAGCAGCTTGATCGTGCGAGGGGGCTATGGCTACACCTTC.

The chain carries TRBV27 and TRBJ2-2; TRBD1 aligns across 10 bases. The CDR3 spans 14 residues. From germline, CDR1 is MNHEY and CDR2 SMNVEV (reference sequence). With V trimmed by 6 bases and J by 7 bases, 5 bases remained unmatched. The CDR3 DNA reads TGTGCCAGCAGAACGGGACAGGGGCACGGGGAGCTGTTTTTT. Its translation is CASRTGQGHGELFF.

The gene calls are TRBV5-1 and TRBJ2-3, with D unresolved. Germline assignment: CDR1 SGHRS and CDR2 YFSETQ. There are 14 residues in the CDR3. V shed 3 bases and J shed 0 bases, with 8 bases lying between them. The CDR3 nucleotides read TGCGCCAGCAGCTCTACAGATAGCACAGATACGCAGTATTTT. As protein: CASSSTDSTDTQYF.

This sequence joins TRBV28 and TRBJ2-4, with D possibly being TRBD1 (6 bases). V was clipped by 5 bases and J by 0 bases, with 11 bases between them. Germline CDR1 reads MDHEN; CDR2 reads SYDVKM. The CDR3 has 15 residues. In nucleotides, the CDR3 is TGTGCCAGCAGTGGACAGTATTTAGCCAAAAACATTCAGTACTTC. This translates into CASSGQYLAKNIQYF.

The V and J genes are TRBV29-1 and TRBJ2-2, with a tentative D call TRBD1 (6 bases). The CDR3 contains 13 residues. The V and J ends lost 6 bases and 4 bases respectively, with 12 bases between them. Germline-derived CDR1 and CDR2 are SQVTM and ANQGSEA. Written as DNA, the CDR3 is TGCAGCGTGAAGGGACACTTCACCGGGGAGCTGTTTTTT. This translates into CSVKGHFTGELFF.

The rearrangement uses TRBV7-2 and TRBJ2-5; 10 bases match TRBD2. V shed 5 bases and J 1 base; nucleotides not matched to a gene: 4. This CDR3 has 15 residues. Looked up from germline, CDR1 is SGHTA and CDR2 is FQGNSA. Here the CDR3 reads CASSPLAGGQETQYF. The CDR3 region has the DNA TGTGCCAGCAGCCCATTAGCGGGGGGCCAAGAGACCCAGTACTTC. Combining the CDR3 with reference TRBV7-2 and TRBJ2-5 gives the whole variable domain GAGVSQSPSNKVTEKGKDVELRCDPISGHTALYWYRQSLGQGLEFLIYFQGNSAPDKSGLPSDRFSAERTGGSVSTLTIQRTQQEDSAVYLCASSPLAGGQETQYFGPGTRLLVL.

The chain links TRBV11-3 to TRBJ2-1; 7 positions match TRBD2. With 1 base clipped from V and 7 bases from J, the junction kept 10 bases outside the gene matches. In germline, CDR1 is SGHNT, CDR2 YENEEA. This CDR3 has 16 amino acids. The CDR3 sequence: CASSLVGGLNKNEQFF. The CDR3 bases are TGTGCCAGCAGCTTAGTTGGGGGACTAAACAAGAATGAGCAGTTCTTC.

In this sample, this clone turned up once. The V call is TRBV25-1, the J call TRBJ2-2; 12 bases are a match to TRBD2. The trim removed 0 bases at V and 5 bases at J, leaving 1 base unmatched. This CDR3 spans 16 amino acids. Germline assignment: CDR1 MGHDK and CDR2 SYGVNS. In DNA, the CDR3 is TGTGCCAGCAGTGAATATGGACTAGCGGGGACCGGGGAGCTGTTTTTT. Protein product: CASSEYGLAGTGELFF.

The CDR3 coding sequence is TGTGCCAGCAGCTTAGGTGGGCAGAGACGCTACGAGCAGTACTTC. It specifies CASSLGGQRRYEQYF. The chain joins TRBV7-9 to TRBJ2-7, with D unclear. Deletions cut 1 base from V and 3 bases from J, with 13 bases between. Germline values: CDR1 SEHNR, CDR2 FQNEAQ (reference sequence). This CDR3 region has 15 residues.

CDR3 residues: CASSVGQGPNTGELFF. Here the CDR3 DNA reads TGTGCCAGCAGCGTAGGTCAGGGTCCCAACACCGGGGAGCTGTTTTTT. V and J are TRBV9 and TRBJ2-2; TRBD1 might be the D (5 bases). The V end lost 0 bases, the J end lost 2 bases, and 11 bases lay between the germline ends. Germline V gene lookup returns CDR1 SGDLS and CDR2 YYNGEE. The CDR3 has 16 residues.